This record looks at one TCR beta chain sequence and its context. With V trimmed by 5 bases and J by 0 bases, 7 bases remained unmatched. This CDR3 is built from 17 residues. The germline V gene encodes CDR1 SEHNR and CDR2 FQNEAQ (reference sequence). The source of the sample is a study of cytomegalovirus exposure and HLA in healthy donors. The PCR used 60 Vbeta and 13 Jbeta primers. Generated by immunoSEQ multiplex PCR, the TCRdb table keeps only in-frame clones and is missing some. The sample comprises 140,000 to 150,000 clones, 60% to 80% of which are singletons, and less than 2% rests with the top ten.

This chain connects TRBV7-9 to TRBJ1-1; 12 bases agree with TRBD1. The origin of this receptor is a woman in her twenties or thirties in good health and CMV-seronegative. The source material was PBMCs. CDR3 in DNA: TGTGCCAGCAGCCGCCCCGGGACAGGGGGCATGAACACTGAAGCTTTCTTT. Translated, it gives CASSRPGTGGMNTEAFF. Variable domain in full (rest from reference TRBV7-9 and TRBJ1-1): DTGVSQNPRHKITKRGQNVTFRCDPISEHNRLYWYRQTLGQGPEFLTYFQNEAQLEKSRLLSDRFSAERPKGSFSTLEIQRTEQGDSAMYLCASSRPGTGGMNTEAFFGQGTRLTVV.